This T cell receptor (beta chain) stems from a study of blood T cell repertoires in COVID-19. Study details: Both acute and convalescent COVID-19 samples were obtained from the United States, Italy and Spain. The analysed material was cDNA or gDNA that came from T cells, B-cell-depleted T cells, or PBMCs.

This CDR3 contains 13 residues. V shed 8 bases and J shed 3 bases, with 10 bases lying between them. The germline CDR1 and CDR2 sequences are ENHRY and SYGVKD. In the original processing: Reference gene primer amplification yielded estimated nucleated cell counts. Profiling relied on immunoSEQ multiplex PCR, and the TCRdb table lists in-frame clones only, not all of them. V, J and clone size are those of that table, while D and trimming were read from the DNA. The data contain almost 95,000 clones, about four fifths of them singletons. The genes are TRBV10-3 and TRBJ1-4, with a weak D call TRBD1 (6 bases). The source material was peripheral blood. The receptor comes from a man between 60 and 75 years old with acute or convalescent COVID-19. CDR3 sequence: CAIGAGANEKLFF. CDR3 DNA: TGTGCCATCGGAGCAGGGGCTAATGAAAAACTGTTTTTT.